This T cell receptor (beta chain) was found in a study of vaccination and CD4 T cells after COVID-19. The CDR3 is 16 residues long. Losses at the gene ends were 2 bases for V and 1 base for J; bases not matched to a gene: 7. Germline V gives CDR1 MNHEY, CDR2 SVGAGI. CD4+ T cells that had been cultured provided DNA sequenced with the Oncomine TCR Beta short-read assay. Each CDR3 protein is one row after TCRdb ran MiXCR on the PCR reads. This sample carries roughly 7,400 distinct CDR3 sequences, 35% to 40% of them seen once, and the ten largest clones take about 29%. Concerning this clonotype itself: The antigen is not known.

Whole-study results and caveats: Spike mono-reactivity was shown by 304 of 307 vaccine-specific clones in convalescent patients.

Described treatment: roughly ten-day PBMC culture with coronavirus spike peptide pools or control peptides (ViraFEST assay). During the years 2011-2018, before the COVID-19 pandemic, the unexposed donor's CD4+ T cells were collected. Sequenced input: CD4+ T cells from blood, cultured in vitro. This sequence originates from a human donor in good health. This chain uses TRBV6-5 with TRBJ1-2, with TRBD1 matching over 7 bases. The CDR3 DNA reads TGTGCCAGCAGTTACGCAACAGGGGATGATAACTATGGCTACACCTTC. This translates into CASSYATGDDNYGYTF.